This T cell receptor beta chain was identified in a study of cytomegalovirus exposure and HLA in healthy donors. The study, taken as a whole, reports: Overall, around 160 TCR beta chains were annotated as cytomegalovirus-associated. The presence/absence work took it that sequencing depth was about the same across donors. Certain indistinguishable V segments, among them TRBV6-2 and TRBV6-3, were excluded. Later analysis showed most CMV-associated TCR beta chains appearing HLA-restricted.

Germline loops: CDR1 MNHNY, CDR2 SVGAGI (reference sequence). The V and J ends lost 6 bases and 3 bases, in that order; junction bases with no gene match: 9. This CDR3 contains 15 residues. Turning to this clone: Its antigen is undetermined.

Primers: 60 Vbeta forward and 13 Jbeta reverse. Sequencing was performed with immunoSEQ multiplex PCR; in TCRdb, only in-frame clones are kept and a portion is missing. The table shows over 95,000 clones, with 74% occurring only once. Sequenced: PBMCs. The sequence came from a human donor in good health. The chain combines TRBV6-6 with TRBJ2-7; 9 bases are shared with TRBD2. The CDR3 loop reads CASRGLGSGSYEQYF. CDR3 coding DNA: TGTGCCAGCAGGGGATTGGGTAGCGGGAGCTACGAGCAGTACTTC.